A single sample gave rise to the 22 T cell receptor beta chains below, sequenced in a study of blood T cells in healthy people across ages. A second PCR, run for about 7 to 12 cycles, used a sample-barcoded 5' primer plus a J-beta primer mix. TCRdb re-called the 5' RACE reads through MiXCR, storing one row per CDR3 protein. The profile shows 1.5 million to 2 million distinct CDR3 sequences, roughly 28% of them singletons. The sequenced material came from blood. All receptors derive from a woman younger than 45 in good health.

This clonotype has a count of ten or more. This chain uses TRBV7-7 with TRBJ2-7; no clear D gene. This CDR3 spans 13 amino acids. Looked up from germline, CDR1 is SSHAT and CDR2 is FNYEAQ (reference sequence). The V end lost 1 base, the J end lost 5 bases, and 9 bases lay between the germline ends. DNA of the CDR3: TGTGCCAGCAGCTTAGGATTTAGGAACGAGCAGTACTTC. Translation: CASSLGFRNEQYF.

This clonotype was detected many times. CDR3 in DNA: TGTGCCAGCAGCTTCCCAGCAACTAATGAAAAACTGTTTTTT. Protein: CASSFPATNEKLFF. The gene calls are TRBV7-9 and TRBJ1-4; D call uncertain. The CDR3 contains 14 residues. Germline V gene data show CDR1 as SEHNR and CDR2 as FQNEAQ (reference sequence). V was pared by 3 bases and J by 0 bases, with 5 bases between.

The rearrangement joins TRBV7-9 to TRBJ2-7; TRBD1 aligns across 8 bases. This CDR3 has 13 amino acids. CDR1 and CDR2 (germline): SEHNR, FQNEAQ (reference sequence). The junction had 6 bases not matched to a gene; V was cut back by 2 bases and J by 9 bases. In nucleotides, the CDR3 is TGTGCCAGCAGCTTAACCGGACAGGGCGGGCAGTACTTC. It translates to CASSLTGQGGQYF.

In the case of this clonotype: Mismatch with germline at one junction end may stem from a read error. The chain employs TRBV7-2 and TRBJ2-5; D might be TRBD1 (5 bases). The V gene's germline CDR1 is SGHTA and CDR2 FQGNSA. CDR3 length: 14 amino acids. DNA for the CDR3: TGTGCCGGCAGCAATAAGGGGTTCCGAGAGACCCAGTACTTC. Its protein is CAGSNKGFRETQYF.

This clonotype was seen repeatedly, ten times or more. The J gene is TRBJ2-1, the V gene TRBV4-3, with 9 bases lining up with TRBD2. Germline trimming cut 0 bases from V and 7 bases from J; bases unmatched to any gene: 10. Germline CDR1 LGHNA, CDR2 YSLEER. This CDR3 is built from 17 residues. This CDR3 is CASSQDDPGLASNEQFF. DNA of the CDR3: TGCGCCAGCAGCCAAGATGACCCAGGACTAGCGAGTAATGAGCAGTTCTTC.

This clonotype was detected a few times. The chain carries TRBV5-1 and TRBJ2-3, with unresolved D. V was pared by 4 bases and J by 0 bases, with 12 bases between. Germline CDR1 and CDR2: SGHRS and YFSETQ. This CDR3 spans 15 amino acids. DNA for the CDR3: TGCGCCAGCAGCAAGGGTCCGACTAGCACAGATACGCAGTATTTT. Its protein is CASSKGPTSTDTQYF.

This clonotype showed up many times. Relative to the germline gene, one junction end is altered; a read error may explain this. The J gene is TRBJ1-2, the V gene TRBV6-4, with 9 bases matching TRBD1. From germline, CDR1 is MRHNA and CDR2 SNTAGT. CDR3 length: 15 amino acids. The CDR3, as DNA: TGCGCCAGCAGCCAAGGGACAGGGAGGTCCTATGGCTACACCTTC. Protein product: CASSQGTGRSYGYTF.

A note on this clonotype: Relative to the germline gene, one junction end is altered; a read error may explain this. This chain links TRBV28 with TRBJ2-1; D is unclear. Germline assignment: CDR1 MDHEN and CDR2 SYDVKM. The CDR3 totals 16 residues. The CDR3 is CASSPPPLSSCNEQFF. CDR3 in DNA: TGTGCCAGCAGTCCCCCACCCTTGAGCTCCTGCAATGAGCAGTTCTTC.

The chain couples TRBV2 to TRBJ2-5, with D unresolved. Germline assignment: CDR1 SNHLY and CDR2 FYNNEI. Trimming took off 10 bases at V and 3 bases at J, with 9 bases between the two ends. This CDR3 has 11 residues. CDR3 region: CATRLKETQYF. CDR3 coding DNA: TGTGCCACCCGGCTGAAAGAGACCCAGTACTTC.

The CDR3 DNA reads as TGTGCCACCAGCAGAGATACTCTCCCGGGACGGCAAGAGACCCAGTACTTC. Protein product: CATSRDTLPGRQETQYF. The J gene is TRBJ2-5, the V gene TRBV15, with D tentatively TRBD1 or TRBD2 (5 bases each). Per the germline V gene, CDR1 is LNHNV and CDR2 is YYDKDF (reference sequence). V was shortened by 0 bases and J by 2 bases, with 16 bases between the two germline ends. The CDR3 totals 17 residues.

The V and J genes are TRBV7-9 and TRBJ2-3; D unresolved. The V gene lost 5 bases and the J gene lost 2 bases, with 14 bases spanning the gap. CDR1 SEHNR and CDR2 FQNEAQ come from the germline V gene (reference sequence). CDR3 length: 15 residues. DNA of the CDR3: TGTGCCAGCAGCCCCACGATGGGGTCCACAGATACGCAGTATTTT. This translates into CASSPTMGSTDTQYF.

This chain connects TRBV10-2 to TRBJ2-7; 14 bases map to TRBD2. CDR3 size: 19 residues. The J segment lost 4 bases and the V segment lost 2 bases, leaving 13 bases of the junction unmatched. From germline, CDR1 is WSHSY and CDR2 SAAADI. This CDR3 reads CASSEPGTSGGPDRYEQYF. The CDR3 bases are TGCGCCAGCAGTGAGCCGGGGACTAGCGGGGGACCAGACCGGTACGAGCAGTACTTC.

This clonotype was seen ten or more times. This chain uses TRBV10-3 with TRBJ1-2; 7 nucleotides match TRBD1. CDR1 ENHRY and CDR2 SYGVKD come from the germline V gene. V was pared by 2 bases and J by 5 bases, with 2 bases of the junction left unmatched. The CDR3 loop spans 13 amino acids. CDR3 sequence: CAISEDRVYGYTF. The DNA of the CDR3 is TGTGCCATCAGTGAGGACAGGGTATATGGCTACACCTTC.

CDR3 sequence reads: CASDWGQPQHF. CDR3 nucleotides: TGTGCCAGCGATTGGGGTCAGCCCCAGCATTTT. The chain has TRBV6-6 and TRBJ1-5; no definite D call. The CDR3 loop spans 11 amino acids. The V end lost 8 bases, the J end lost 6 bases, and 8 bases lay between the germline ends. Germline values: CDR1 MNHNY, CDR2 SVGAGI (reference sequence).

V is TRBV5-5 and J is TRBJ1-1; 7 nucleotides match TRBD1. V shed 4 bases, J shed 2 bases, and the junction held 17 bases outside the gene matches. There are 18 residues in the CDR3. CDR1 and CDR2 (germline): SGHKS, YYEKEE (reference sequence). The chain's CDR3 is CASSRDIRQGLGNTEAFF. For the CDR3, the DNA is TGTGCCAGCAGCCGAGATATAAGACAGGGCCTGGGAAACACTGAAGCTTTCTTT.

The V gene is TRBV7-3, the J gene TRBJ2-3; possibly TRBD1 for D (6 bases). Trimming stripped 5 bases from V and 5 bases from J, with 17 bases between. Germline CDR1 and CDR2: SGHTA and FQGTGA. The CDR3 runs 15 residues. For the CDR3, the DNA is TGTGCCAGCAGCCTCGGACAGAGTTTGGAAGATACGCAGTATTTT. Protein product: CASSLGQSLEDTQYF. The full variable domain, in which reference TRBV7-3 and TRBJ2-3 provide the parts outside the CDR3, is GAGVSQTPSNKVTEKGKYVELRCDPISGHTALYWYRQSLGQGPEFLIYFQGTGAADDSGLPNDRFFAVRPEGSVSTLKIQRTERGDSAVYLCASSLGQSLEDTQYFGPGTRLTVL.

The rearrangement uses TRBV7-6 and TRBJ1-5, with D possibly matching TRBD1 (5 bases). There are 16 residues in the CDR3. V was shortened by 5 bases and J by 4 bases, with 18 bases between the two germline ends. From germline, CDR1 is SGHVS and CDR2 FNYEAQ. The DNA for the CDR3 is TGTGCCAGCAGCGAGAGGGGAGGTTGGGGGAATCAGCCCCAGCATTTT. This sequence encodes CASSERGGWGNQPQHF.

A few counts support this clonotype. The chain is built from TRBV5-5 and TRBJ2-5; 12 nucleotides agree with TRBD2. The germline V gene encodes CDR1 SGHKS and CDR2 YYEKEE (reference sequence). The CDR3 covers 15 residues. The trim removed 3 bases at V and 4 bases at J, leaving 4 bases unmatched. The CDR3 coding sequence is TGTGCCAGCAGCTCAATGACTAGCGGGAGAGAGACCCAGTACTTC. Residues: CASSSMTSGRETQYF.

V is TRBV7-3 and J is TRBJ2-2; 8 bases map to TRBD2. V lost 2 bases, J lost 6 bases, and 5 bases stayed unmatched. Germline CDR1 and CDR2: SGHTA and FQGTGA. The length of the CDR3 is 15 residues. The CDR3 reads CASSLSGGAAGELFF. The CDR3 nucleotides are TGTGCCAGCAGCTTATCCGGGGGGGCCGCCGGGGAGCTGTTTTTT.

The chain links TRBV7-9 to TRBJ1-4; D perhaps matches TRBD1 (5 bases). Germline V gene sequence: CDR1 SEHNR, CDR2 FQNEAQ (reference sequence). V lost 2 bases and J 8 bases, leaving 12 bases between the germline ends. This CDR3 spans 14 amino acids. The CDR3 reads CASSLFGPGEKLFF. As DNA, the CDR3 is TGTGCCAGCAGCTTATTTGGTCCAGGGGAAAAACTGTTTTTT.

This clonotype has only a few counts. The chain has TRBV28 and TRBJ2-7, with 10 nucleotides matching TRBD1. Germline CDR1 is MDHEN and CDR2 is SYDVKM. This CDR3 has 16 amino acids. V dropped 2 bases and J dropped 4; count of bases not matched to a gene: 8. The CDR3 loop reads CASSLSPRTGGYEQYF. The CDR3 DNA reads as TGTGCCAGCAGTTTAAGTCCGCGGACAGGGGGGTACGAGCAGTACTTC. The variable domain in full, with the rest retrieved from reference TRBV28 and TRBJ2-7, is DVKVTQSSRYLVKRTGEKVFLECVQDMDHENMFWYRQDPGLGLRLIYFSYDVKMKEKGDIPEGYSVSREKKERFSLILESASTNQTSMYLCASSLSPRTGGYEQYFGPGTRLTVT.

This clonotype came up many times. This rearrangement joins TRBV6-4 to TRBJ2-3, with D hard to call. V lost 1 base to trimming and J lost 2 bases, with 1 base between them. The CDR3 loop spans 12 amino acids. Germline-derived CDR1 and CDR2 are MRHNA and SNTAGT. In DNA, the CDR3 is TGTGCCAGCAGTGACTACACAGATACGCAGTATTTT. Translating gives CASSDYTDTQYF.